This TCR beta chain originates from a study of blood T cell repertoires in COVID-19. Original processing methods: From reference gene primer amplification, estimates of nucleated cell counts were derived. Assay used: immunoSEQ multiplex PCR; TCRdb lists only in-frame clones, some missing. V and J calls and clone size come straight from that table; D and trimming were deduced from the DNA. The table lists approximately 40,000 clones, about 86% of them singletons. The origin of this receptor is a human donor in a cohort sampled during active COVID-19. Sequencing used peripheral blood.

The CDR3 DNA is TGTGCCAGCTCACCACCGGGCCGCAGGGGGCAAGAGACCCAGTACTTC. Translating gives CASSPPGRRGQETQYF. The rearrangement uses TRBV18 and TRBJ2-5; 7 nucleotides line up with TRBD1. The CDR3 loop spans 16 amino acids. The germline V gene has CDR1 KGHSH and CDR2 LQKENI. The V segment lost 0 bases and the J segment 2 bases; nucleotides outside the gene matches: 6.